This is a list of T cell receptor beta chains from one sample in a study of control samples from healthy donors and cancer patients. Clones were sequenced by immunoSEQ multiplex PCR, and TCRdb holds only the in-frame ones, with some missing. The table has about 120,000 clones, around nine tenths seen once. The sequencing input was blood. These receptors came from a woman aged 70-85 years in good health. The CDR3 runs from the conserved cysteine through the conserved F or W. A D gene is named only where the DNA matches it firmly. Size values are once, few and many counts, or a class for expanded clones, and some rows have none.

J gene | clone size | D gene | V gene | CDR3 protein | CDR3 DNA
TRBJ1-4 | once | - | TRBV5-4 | CASSLGGEKLFF | TGTGCCAGCAGCTTGGGGGGGGAAAAACTGTTTTTT
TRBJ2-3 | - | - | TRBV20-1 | CSASGASDWDTQYF | TGCAGTGCTAGTGGGGCCTCAGATTGGGATACGCAGTATTTT
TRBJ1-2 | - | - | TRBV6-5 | CASSTKLNYGYTF | TGTGCCAGCAGTACCAAGCTTAACTATGGCTACACCTTC
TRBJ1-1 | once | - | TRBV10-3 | CAISEPGPNTEAFF | TGTGCCATCAGTGAACCCGGACCGAACACTGAAGCTTTCTTT
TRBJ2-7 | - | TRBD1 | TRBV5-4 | CASSTRTGKGYEQYF | TGTGCCAGCAGCACCAGGACAGGGAAGGGATACGAGCAGTACTTC
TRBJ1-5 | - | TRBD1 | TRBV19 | CASSRDSAYQPQHF | TGTGCCAGTAGTCGGGACAGTGCTTATCAGCCCCAGCATTTT
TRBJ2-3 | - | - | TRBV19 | CASSRKGAGASSASTDTQYF | TGTGCCAGTAGTCGGAAAGGTGCAGGCGCCTCTTCCGCTAGCACAGATACGCAGTATTTT
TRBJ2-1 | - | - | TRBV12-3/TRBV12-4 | CASSLRANEQFF | TGTGCCAGCAGTTTAAGAGCGAATGAGCAGTTCTTC
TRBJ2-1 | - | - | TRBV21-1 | CASSKDRDRRDNEQFF | TGTGCCAGCAGCAAAGATCGGGACAGGAGAGACAATGAGCAGTTCTTC
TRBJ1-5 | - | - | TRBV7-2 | CASSLAGTQNQPQHF | TGTGCCAGCAGCTTAGCCGGGACACAAAATCAGCCCCAGCATTTT
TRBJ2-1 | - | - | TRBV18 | CASSPNSGSYNEQFF | TGTGCCAGCTCACCGAATAGCGGCTCCTACAATGAGCAGTTCTTC
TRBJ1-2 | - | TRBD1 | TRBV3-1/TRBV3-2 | CASSPGQASYGYTF | TGTGCCAGCAGCCCAGGACAGGCTAGCTATGGCTACACCTTC
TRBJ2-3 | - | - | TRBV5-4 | CASSLGRGGGVERIF | TGTGCCAGCAGCTTGGGACGAGGGGGGGGCGTCGAAAGGATTTTT
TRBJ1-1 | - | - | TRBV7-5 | CARSPVTGGSVNTEAFF | TGTGCCAGAAGCCCGGTGACAGGGGGGAGCGTGAACACTGAAGCTTTCTTT
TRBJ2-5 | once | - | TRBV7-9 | CASSLARQETQYF | TGTGCCAGCAGCTTAGCCAGGCAAGAGACCCAGTACTTC
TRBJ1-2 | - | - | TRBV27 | CASSPWTASDGYTF | TGTGCCAGCAGTCCATGGACAGCCTCTGATGGCTACACCTTC
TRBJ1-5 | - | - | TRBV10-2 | CASSEFEGQPQHF | TGCGCCAGCAGTGAATTCGAAGGCCAGCCCCAGCATTTT
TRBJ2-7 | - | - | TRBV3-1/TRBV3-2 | CASSQDALPPRGEQYF | TGTGCCAGCAGCCAAGATGCCCTTCCGCCTCGGGGCGAGCAGTACTTC
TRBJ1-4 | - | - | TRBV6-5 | CASRNPEQGVF | TGTGCCAGCAGGAACCCCGAACAAGGGGTTTTT
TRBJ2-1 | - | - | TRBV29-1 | CSVEGLAGGRPYNEQFF | TGCAGCGTTGAAGGCTTGGCAGGGGGGCGCCCCTACAATGAGCAGTTCTTC
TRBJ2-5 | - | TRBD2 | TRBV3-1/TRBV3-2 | CASSLGTSGTQYF | TGTGCCAGCAGCCTCGGGACTAGCGGGACCCAGTACTTC
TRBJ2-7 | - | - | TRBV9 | CASSIRQDGEQYF | TGTGCCAGCAGCATCCGACAGGACGGCGAGCAGTACTTC
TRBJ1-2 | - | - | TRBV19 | CASSLQGRMDYGYTF | TGTGCCAGTAGTTTACAGGGTAGGATGGACTATGGCTACACCTTC
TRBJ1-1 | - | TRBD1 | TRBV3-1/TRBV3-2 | CASSQDRGMNTEAFF | TGTGCCAGCAGCCAAGACAGGGGGATGAACACTGAAGCTTTCTTT
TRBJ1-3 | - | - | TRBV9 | CASSPSYGGFRNTIYF | TGTGCCAGCAGCCCGTCTTACGGAGGTTTTCGTAACACCATATATTTT
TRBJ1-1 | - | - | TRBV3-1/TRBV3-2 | CASSQQGSNTEAFF | TGTGCCAGCAGCCAACAGGGCTCGAACACTGAAGCTTTCTTT
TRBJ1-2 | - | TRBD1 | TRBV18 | CASSPDRAHYGYTF | TGTGCCAGCTCACCGGACAGGGCCCACTATGGCTACACCTTC
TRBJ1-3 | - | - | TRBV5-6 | CASSPGSQLLSGNTIYF | TGTGCCAGCAGCCCAGGATCGCAGCTACTCTCTGGAAACACCATATATTTT
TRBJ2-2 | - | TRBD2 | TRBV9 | CASSTNSGGARGTGELFF | TGTGCCAGCAGCACAAATAGCGGGGGGGCTCGTGGCACCGGGGAGCTGTTTTTT
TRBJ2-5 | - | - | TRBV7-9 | CASSFGRAGETQYF | TGTGCCAGCAGCTTCGGCAGGGCGGGTGAGACCCAGTACTTC
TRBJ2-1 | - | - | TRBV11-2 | CASSRDGYNEQFF | TGTGCCAGCAGCCGGGACGGATACAATGAGCAGTTCTTC
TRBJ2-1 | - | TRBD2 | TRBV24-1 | CATSDGAGVEQFF | TGTGCCACCAGTGATGGAGCGGGGGTTGAGCAGTTCTTC
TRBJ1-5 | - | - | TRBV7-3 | CASSSNQPQHF | TGTGCCAGCAGCAGCAATCAGCCCCAGCATTTT
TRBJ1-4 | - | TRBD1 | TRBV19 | CASSADRDEKLFF | TGTGCCAGTAGTGCAGACAGGGATGAAAAACTGTTTTTT
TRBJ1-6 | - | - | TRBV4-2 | CASSLRQQVTYNSPLHF | TGTGCCAGCAGCCTTAGACAACAGGTAACCTATAATTCACCCCTCCACTTT
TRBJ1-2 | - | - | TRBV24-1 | CATRDSNYGYTF | TGTGCCACCAGGGACAGCAACTATGGCTACACCTTC
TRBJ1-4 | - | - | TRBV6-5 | CASRDQTGEKLFF | TGTGCCAGCAGAGACCAGACAGGAGAAAAACTGTTTTTT
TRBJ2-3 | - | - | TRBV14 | CASSRTDTQYF | TGTGCCAGCAGCCGCACAGATACGCAGTATTTT
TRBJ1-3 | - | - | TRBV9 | CASSALGGSSGNTIYF | TGTGCCAGCAGCGCCCTGGGGGGAAGCTCTGGAAACACCATATATTTT